Described below is a single TCR beta chain sequence and its context. This entry belongs to a study of T cells after yellow fever vaccination. TCRdb used MiXCR to reprocess the 5' RACE reads, holding one entry per CDR3 protein. The repertoire has around 610,000 distinct CDR3 sequences, roughly 13% of them found once; the top ten carry more than 13%. V shed 4 bases and J shed 2 bases, with 14 bases lying between them. Germline assignment: CDR1 SQVTM and CDR2 ANQGSEA. This CDR3 spans 14 amino acids. The specimen comprised PBMCs, sampled on the day of the yellow fever booster vaccination. This TCR came from a man younger than 45 who received the YFV17D yellow fever vaccine. The V call is TRBV29-1, the J call TRBJ1-2; D gene uncertain. The CDR3 here is CSVVTDAINYGYTF. CDR3 DNA sequence: TGCAGCGTTGTCACAGACGCAATAAACTATGGCTACACCTTC.